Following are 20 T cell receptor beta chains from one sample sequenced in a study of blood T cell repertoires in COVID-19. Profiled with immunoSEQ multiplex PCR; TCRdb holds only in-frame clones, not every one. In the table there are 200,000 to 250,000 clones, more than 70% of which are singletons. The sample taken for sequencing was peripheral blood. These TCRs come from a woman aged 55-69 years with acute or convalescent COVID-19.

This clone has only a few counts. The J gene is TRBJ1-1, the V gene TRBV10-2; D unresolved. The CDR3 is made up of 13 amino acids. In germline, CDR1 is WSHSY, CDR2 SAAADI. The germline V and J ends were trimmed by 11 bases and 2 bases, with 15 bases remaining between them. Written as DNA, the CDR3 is TGCGCCGGGAGAGTAGGGCACAACACTGAAGCTTTCTTT. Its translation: CAGRVGHNTEAFF.

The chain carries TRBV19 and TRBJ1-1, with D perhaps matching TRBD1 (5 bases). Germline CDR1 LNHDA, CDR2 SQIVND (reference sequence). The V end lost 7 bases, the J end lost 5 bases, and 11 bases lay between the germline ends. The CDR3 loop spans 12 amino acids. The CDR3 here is CASKAGATEAFF. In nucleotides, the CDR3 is TGTGCCAGTAAGGCTGGGGCGACTGAAGCTTTCTTT.

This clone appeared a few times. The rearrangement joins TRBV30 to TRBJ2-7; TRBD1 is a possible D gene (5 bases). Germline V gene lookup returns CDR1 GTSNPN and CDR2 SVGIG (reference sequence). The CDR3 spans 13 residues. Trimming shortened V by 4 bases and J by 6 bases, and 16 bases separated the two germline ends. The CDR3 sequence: CAWTVPGKSEQYF. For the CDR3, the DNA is TGTGCCTGGACGGTACCAGGGAAAAGCGAGCAGTACTTC.

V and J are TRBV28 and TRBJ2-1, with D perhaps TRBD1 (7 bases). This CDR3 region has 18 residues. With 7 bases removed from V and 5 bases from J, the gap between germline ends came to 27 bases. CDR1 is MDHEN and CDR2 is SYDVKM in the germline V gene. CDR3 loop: CASTTTTGERGLDNEQFF. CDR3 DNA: TGTGCCAGCACCACCACTACGGGGGAGAGGGGGCTTGACAATGAGCAGTTCTTC.

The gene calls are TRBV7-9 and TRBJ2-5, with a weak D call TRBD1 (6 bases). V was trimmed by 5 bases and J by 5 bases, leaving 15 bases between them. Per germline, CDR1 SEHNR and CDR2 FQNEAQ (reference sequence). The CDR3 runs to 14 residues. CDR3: CASSTARGQETQYF. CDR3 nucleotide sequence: TGTGCCAGCAGCACCGCCAGGGGCCAGGAGACCCAGTACTTC.

DNA for the CDR3: TGTGCCAGCAGCTTAGCGGGGACCTATAATTCACCCCTCCACTTT. Encoded protein: CASSLAGTYNSPLHF. The rearrangement links TRBV11-2 to TRBJ1-6; D is unresolved. Per germline, CDR1 SGHAT and CDR2 FQNNGV. The V and J ends lost 1 base and 2 bases respectively, with 6 bases between them. The CDR3 covers 15 residues.

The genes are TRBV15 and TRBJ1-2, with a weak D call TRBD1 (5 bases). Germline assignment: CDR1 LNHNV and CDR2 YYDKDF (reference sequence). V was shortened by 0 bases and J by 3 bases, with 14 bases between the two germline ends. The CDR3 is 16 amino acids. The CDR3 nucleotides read TGTGCCACCAGCAGAGACAAGGGGAGGAGTTACTATGGCTACACCTTC. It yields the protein CATSRDKGRSYYGYTF.

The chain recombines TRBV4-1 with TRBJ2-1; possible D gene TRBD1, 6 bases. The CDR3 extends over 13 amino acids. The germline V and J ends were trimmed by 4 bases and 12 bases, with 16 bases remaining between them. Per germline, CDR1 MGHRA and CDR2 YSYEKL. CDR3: CASSPPQGPVQFF. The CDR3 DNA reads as TGCGCCAGCAGCCCCCCCCAGGGGCCCGTGCAGTTCTTC.

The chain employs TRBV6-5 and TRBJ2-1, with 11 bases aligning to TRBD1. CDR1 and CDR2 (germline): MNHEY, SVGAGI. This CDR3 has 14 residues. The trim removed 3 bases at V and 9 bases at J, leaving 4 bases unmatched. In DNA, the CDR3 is TGTGCCAGCAGTTATGGGACAGGGGGTACTGAGCAGTTCTTC. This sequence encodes CASSYGTGGTEQFF.

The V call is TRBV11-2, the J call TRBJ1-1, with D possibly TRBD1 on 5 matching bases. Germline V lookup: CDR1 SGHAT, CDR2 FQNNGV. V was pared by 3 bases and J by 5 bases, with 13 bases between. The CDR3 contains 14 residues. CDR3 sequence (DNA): TGTGCCAGCAGCTTTGGCAGGGCCGGGACTGAAGCTTTCTTT. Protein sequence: CASSFGRAGTEAFF.

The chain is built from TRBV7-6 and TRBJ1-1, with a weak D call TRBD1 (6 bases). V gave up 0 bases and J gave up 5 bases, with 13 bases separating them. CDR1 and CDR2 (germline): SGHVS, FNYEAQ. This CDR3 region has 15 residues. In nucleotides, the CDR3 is TGTGCCAGCAGCTTAGCTCAGGGGTTCCGGACTGAAGCTTTCTTT. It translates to CASSLAQGFRTEAFF.

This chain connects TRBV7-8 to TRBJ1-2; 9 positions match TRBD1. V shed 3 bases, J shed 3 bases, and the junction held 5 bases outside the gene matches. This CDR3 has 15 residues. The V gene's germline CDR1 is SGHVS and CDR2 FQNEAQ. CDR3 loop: CASSLEQGAYYGYTF. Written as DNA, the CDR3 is TGTGCCAGCAGCTTGGAACAGGGGGCCTACTATGGCTACACCTTC.

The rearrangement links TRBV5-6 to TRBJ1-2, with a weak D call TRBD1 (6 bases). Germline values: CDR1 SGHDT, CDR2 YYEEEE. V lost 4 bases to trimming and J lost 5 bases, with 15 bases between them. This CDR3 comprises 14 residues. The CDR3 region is CASSAAGGYYGYTF. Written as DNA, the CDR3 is TGTGCCAGCAGCGCCGCGGGGGGCTATTATGGCTACACCTTC.

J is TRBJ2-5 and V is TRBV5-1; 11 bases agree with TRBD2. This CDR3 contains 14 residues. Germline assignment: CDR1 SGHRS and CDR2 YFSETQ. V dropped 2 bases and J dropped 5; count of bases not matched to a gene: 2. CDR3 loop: CASSFTSGSETQYF. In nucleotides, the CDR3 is TGCGCCAGCAGCTTTACTAGCGGGAGCGAGACCCAGTACTTC.

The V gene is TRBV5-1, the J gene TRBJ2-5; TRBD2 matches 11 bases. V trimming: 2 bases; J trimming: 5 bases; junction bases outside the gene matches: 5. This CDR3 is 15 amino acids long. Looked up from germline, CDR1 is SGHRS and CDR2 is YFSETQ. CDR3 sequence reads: CASSFSGGAGETQYF. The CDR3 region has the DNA TGCGCCAGCAGCTTTAGCGGGGGGGCCGGGGAGACCCAGTACTTC.

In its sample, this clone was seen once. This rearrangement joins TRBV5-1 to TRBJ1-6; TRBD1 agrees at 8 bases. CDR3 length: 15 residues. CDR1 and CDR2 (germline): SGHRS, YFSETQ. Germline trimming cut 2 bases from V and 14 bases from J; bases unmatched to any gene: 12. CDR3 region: CASSLRDRLFSSLHF. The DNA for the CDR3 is TGCGCCAGCAGCTTACGGGACAGGCTTTTTAGCTCCCTCCACTTT.

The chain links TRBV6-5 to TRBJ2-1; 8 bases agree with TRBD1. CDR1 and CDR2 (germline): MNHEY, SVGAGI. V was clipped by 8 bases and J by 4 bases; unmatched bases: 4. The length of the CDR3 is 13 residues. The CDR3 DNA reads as TGTGCCAGCGGAGACAGGGGTTACAATGAGCAGTTCTTC. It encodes CASGDRGYNEQFF.

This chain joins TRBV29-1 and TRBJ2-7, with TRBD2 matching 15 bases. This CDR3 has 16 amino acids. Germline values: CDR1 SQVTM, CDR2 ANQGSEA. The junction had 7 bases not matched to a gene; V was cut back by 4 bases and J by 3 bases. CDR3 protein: CSVAEGLAGGNYEQYF. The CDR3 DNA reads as TGCAGCGTTGCAGAGGGACTAGCGGGAGGAAACTACGAGCAGTACTTC.

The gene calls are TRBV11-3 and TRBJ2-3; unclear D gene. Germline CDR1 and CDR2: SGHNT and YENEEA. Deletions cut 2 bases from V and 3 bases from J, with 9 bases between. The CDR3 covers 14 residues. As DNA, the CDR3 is TGTGCCAGCAGCTTAAGAACAGAGACAGATACGCAGTATTTT. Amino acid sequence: CASSLRTETDTQYF.

The CDR3 region is CAWYDTEAFF. Written as DNA, the CDR3 is TGTGCCTGGTATGACACTGAAGCTTTCTTT. The rearrangement joins TRBV30 to TRBJ1-1; D gene unclear. Trimming pared 5 bases from V and 3 bases from J, leaving 4 bases between. Germline loops: CDR1 GTSNPN, CDR2 SVGIG (reference sequence). The CDR3 covers 10 residues. Full variable domain (outside the CDR3, taken from reference TRBV30 and TRBJ1-1): SQTIHQWPATLVQPVGSPLSLECTVEGTSNPNLYWYRQAAGRGLQLLFYSVGIGQISSEVPQNLSASRPQDRQFILSSKKLLLSDSGFYLCAWYDTEAFFGQGTRLTVV.